Presented here are 21 T cell receptor beta chains from one specimen sequenced in a study of blood T cell repertoires in COVID-19. Using immunoSEQ multiplex PCR, the repertoire was profiled, and TCRdb retains in-frame clones only, with some absent. The sample lists about 130,000 clones; 86% were seen once. The sequenced sample consisted of peripheral blood. These receptors all come from a human donor in a cohort sampled during active COVID-19.

The chain has TRBV5-1 and TRBJ2-1; D is perhaps TRBD1 (6 bases). Germline V lookup: CDR1 SGHRS, CDR2 YFSETQ. The V gene lost 1 base and the J gene lost 5 bases, with 10 bases spanning the gap. The length of the CDR3 is 14 residues. The CDR3 region has the DNA TGCGCCAGCAGCTTGTCGGACAGCAACAATGAGCAGTTCTTC. This translates into CASSLSDSNNEQFF.

This chain uses TRBV28 with TRBJ2-4, with D possibly matching TRBD2 (6 bases). This CDR3 has 15 residues. Germline lookup yields CDR1 MDHEN and CDR2 SYDVKM. V was shortened by 4 bases and J by 2 bases, with 12 bases between the two germline ends. The CDR3 DNA is TGTGCCAGCAGTTCGCACGGGAGTTCCAAAAACATTCAGTACTTC. As protein: CASSSHGSSKNIQYF.

CDR3 DNA sequence: TGTGCCAGCAGTGACTCGAGGCCAACAGGGGGCACTGAAGCTTTCTTT. Protein sequence: CASSDSRPTGGTEAFF. The genes are TRBV6-4 and TRBJ1-1; 8 nucleotides match TRBD1. Germline assignment: CDR1 MRHNA and CDR2 SNTAGT. J lost 4 bases, V lost 0 bases, and 7 bases had no gene match. CDR3 length: 16 residues.

This rearrangement joins TRBV27 to TRBJ1-3; TRBD1 agrees at 9 bases. The CDR3 runs 16 residues. The germline gives CDR1 MNHEY, CDR2 SMNVEV (reference sequence). The ends lost 7 bases at V and 0 bases at J; junction bases unmatched: 7. DNA for the CDR3: TGTGCCAGCAAGGGAGGACAGGGGCGCTCTGGAAACACCATATATTTT. Its protein is CASKGGQGRSGNTIYF.

This clone was recorded only once. This chain joins TRBV29-1 and TRBJ2-7; perhaps TRBD1 as D (6 bases). The germline V gene has CDR1 SQVTM and CDR2 ANQGSEA. This CDR3 spans 11 amino acids. The V and J ends lost 4 bases and 3 bases respectively, with 7 bases between them. The CDR3 nucleotides are TGCAGCGTTGGAGGGGGCTACGAGCAGTACTTC. It translates to CSVGGGYEQYF.

This clone appeared a few times. This chain links TRBV6-1 with TRBJ2-7; possibly TRBD2 for D (5 bases). V lost 2 bases to trimming and J lost 0 bases, with 14 bases between them. Germline V gene lookup returns CDR1 MNHNS and CDR2 SASEGT. The CDR3 totals 16 residues. In DNA, the CDR3 is TGTGCCAGCAGTGAACTAGGGAGAGGTGACTCCTACGAGCAGTACTTC. Protein product: CASSELGRGDSYEQYF.

The genes are TRBV7-2 and TRBJ1-2, with D unclear. V lost 6 bases and J lost 5, with 10 bases in between. The CDR3 extends over 12 amino acids. Germline V gives CDR1 SGHTA, CDR2 FQGNSA. The CDR3 nucleotides are TGTGCCAGCAGTAGTTCGAAATATGGCTACACCTTC. This sequence encodes CASSSSKYGYTF.

This clone was detected a few times. The gene calls are TRBV7-9 and TRBJ1-1; 9 positions agree with TRBD1. CDR3 length: 15 residues. Germline trimming cut 5 bases from V and 6 bases from J; bases unmatched to any gene: 10. Germline assignment: CDR1 SEHNR and CDR2 FQNEAQ (reference sequence). CDR3 region: CASSLDRGSKAEAFF. The CDR3 bases are TGTGCCAGCAGCCTGGACAGGGGATCGAAGGCTGAAGCTTTCTTT.

In DNA, the CDR3 is TGTGCCAGCAGTGCCCAAGACAGGGATAATTCACCCCTCCACTTT. It yields the protein CASSAQDRDNSPLHF. This chain joins TRBV28 and TRBJ1-6; the match to TRBD1 covers 7 bases. Per the germline V gene, CDR1 is MDHEN and CDR2 is SYDVKM. The junction had 6 bases not matched to a gene; V was cut back by 5 bases and J by 5 bases. The CDR3 has 15 residues.

The J gene is TRBJ2-1, the V gene TRBV7-2; D ambiguous. Germline V gives CDR1 SGHTA, CDR2 FQGNSA. This CDR3 is built from 15 residues. Trimming left V 4 bases short and J 0 bases short, with 10 bases between. The CDR3 coding sequence is TGTGCCAGCAGCTCGCAAGCTAGCTCCTACAATGAGCAGTTCTTC. It codes for CASSSQASSYNEQFF.

This clone was found once. The junction does not match germline at one end; this may be a read error. J is TRBJ1-2 and V is TRBV7-2; TRBD1 matches 7 bases. Germline CDR1 is SGHTA and CDR2 is FQGNSA. The CDR3 loop spans 13 amino acids. The CDR3 region is CASSSNPGQRTSF. In DNA form, the CDR3 reads TGTGCCAGCAGCTCAAACCCGGGACAGAGGACTTCCTTC.

The rearrangement links TRBV10-2 to TRBJ2-7; D unclear. V was pared by 7 bases and J by 0 bases, with 13 bases between. CDR1 is WSHSY, CDR2 SAAADI, per germline. There are 14 residues in the CDR3. CDR3: CASKDNPSSYEQYF. CDR3 sequence (DNA): TGCGCCAGCAAAGACAACCCGAGCTCCTACGAGCAGTACTTC.

This sequence joins TRBV5-4 and TRBJ1-6; D unclear. The germline V gene encodes CDR1 SGHNT and CDR2 YYREEE (reference sequence). The CDR3 consists of 12 residues. V was cut by 7 bases and J by 6 bases, with 8 bases left in between. The CDR3 region is CASGRSNSPLHF. CDR3 bases: TGTGCCAGCGGTCGCAGTAATTCACCCCTCCACTTT.

This chain connects TRBV6-2 or TRBV6-3 to TRBJ2-7; D might be TRBD2 (5 bases). V was pared by 4 bases and J by 1 base, with 20 bases between. The CDR3 totals 17 residues. Germline CDR1 reads MNHEY; CDR2 reads SVGEGT. The CDR3 is CASSSRPADPRSYEQYF. The CDR3 nucleotides read TGTGCCAGCAGTTCGAGACCAGCGGACCCACGATCCTACGAGCAGTACTTC.

The J gene is TRBJ1-3, the V gene TRBV5-5; D remains ambiguous. The CDR3 runs to 15 residues. The V gene's germline CDR1 is SGHKS and CDR2 YYEKEE (reference sequence). V was trimmed by 4 bases and J by 0 bases, leaving 11 bases between them. This CDR3 reads CASSPDSYSGNTIYF. The CDR3 DNA is TGTGCCAGCAGCCCGGACTCCTACTCTGGAAACACCATATATTTT.

The chain recombines TRBV10-1 with TRBJ2-3; 11 bases line up with TRBD1. This CDR3 is 16 amino acids long. The germline V gene has CDR1 WNHNN and CDR2 SYGVQD (reference sequence). J gave up 4 bases and V 3 bases, and 6 bases lay outside the gene matches. CDR3 amino acids: CASSDYRDRGSDTQYF. The CDR3 bases are TGCGCCAGCAGTGATTACCGGGACAGGGGGTCAGATACGCAGTATTTT.

This chain links TRBV7-2 with TRBJ2-1; 9 nucleotides match TRBD1. This CDR3 region has 15 residues. V lost 2 bases to trimming and J lost 6 bases; unmatched junction nucleotides: 5. The V gene's germline CDR1 is SGHTA and CDR2 FQGNSA. The CDR3 sequence: CASSLTGTGSNEQFF. The CDR3 nucleotides are TGTGCCAGCAGCTTAACCGGGACAGGGTCCAATGAGCAGTTCTTC. The full variable domain, completed using reference TRBV7-2 and TRBJ2-1, is GAGVSQSPSNKVTEKGKDVELRCDPISGHTALYWYRQSLGQGLEFLIYFQGNSAPDKSGLPSDRFSAERTGGSVSTLTIQRTQQEDSAVYLCASSLTGTGSNEQFFGPGTRLTVL.

This rearrangement joins TRBV21-1 to TRBJ2-1; TRBD1 reflects the table's D call only, with no check against the DNA. TRBV21-1 is classified as a pseudogene. The CDR3 loop spans 17 amino acids. The CDR3 coding sequence is TGTGCCAGCAGCAAATTCCGCTTGGGACAGGGCTACAATGAGCAGTTCTTC. Translation: CASSKFRLGQGYNEQFF.

The rearrangement uses TRBV5-1 and TRBJ1-5, with 9 bases matching TRBD1. Germline V gene lookup returns CDR1 SGHRS and CDR2 YFSETQ. With V trimmed by 4 bases and J by 4 bases, 3 bases remained unmatched. This CDR3 is built from 14 residues. In DNA form, the CDR3 reads TGCGCCAGCAGCCCGGACAGGGGAAATCAGCCCCAGCATTTT. It is translated as CASSPDRGNQPQHF.

The genes are TRBV28 and TRBJ1-1, with 7 bases matching TRBD1. The CDR3 runs to 15 residues. The trim removed 6 bases at V and 4 bases at J, leaving 11 bases unmatched. Germline V lookup: CDR1 MDHEN, CDR2 SYDVKM. CDR3 region: CASSPGTAGGTEAFF. CDR3 DNA: TGTGCCAGCAGCCCAGGGACAGCGGGTGGCACTGAAGCTTTCTTT.

The rearrangement links TRBV3-1 (or the pseudogene TRBV3-2) to TRBJ1-1, with D tentatively TRBD1 (6 bases). V dropped 3 bases and J dropped 2 bases, with 16 bases sitting between them. Germline V CDR1 and CDR2: LGHDT, YNNKEL (reference sequence). CDR3 size: 16 residues. The CDR3 protein is CASSHGGAIINTEAFF. In DNA, the CDR3 is TGTGCCAGCAGCCACGGGGGGGCCATTATTAACACTGAAGCTTTCTTT.